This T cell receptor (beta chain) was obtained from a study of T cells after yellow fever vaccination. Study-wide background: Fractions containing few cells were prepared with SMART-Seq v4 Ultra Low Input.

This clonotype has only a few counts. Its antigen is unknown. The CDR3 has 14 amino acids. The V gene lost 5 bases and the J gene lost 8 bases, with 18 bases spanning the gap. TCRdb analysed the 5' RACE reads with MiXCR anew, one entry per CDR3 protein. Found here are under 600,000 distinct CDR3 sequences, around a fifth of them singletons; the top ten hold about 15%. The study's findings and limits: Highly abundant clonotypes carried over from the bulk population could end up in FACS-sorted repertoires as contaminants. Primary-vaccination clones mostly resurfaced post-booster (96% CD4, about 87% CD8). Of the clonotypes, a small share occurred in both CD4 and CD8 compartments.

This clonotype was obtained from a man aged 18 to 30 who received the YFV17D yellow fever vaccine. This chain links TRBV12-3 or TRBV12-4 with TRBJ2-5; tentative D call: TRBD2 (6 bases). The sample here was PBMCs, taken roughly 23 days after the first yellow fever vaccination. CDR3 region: CASSTRETSHTQYF. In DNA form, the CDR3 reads TGTGCCAGCAGTACCCGGGAGACCTCTCATACCCAGTACTTC.